This TCR beta chain was recorded in a study of CD8 T cells in Susac syndrome. CD8+ and CD4+ T cells from blood underwent TCR beta sequencing. Those who served as multiple sclerosis controls were treatment-naive patients with stable or active relapsing-remitting disease. The RNA, roughly 0.5 to 1 ug, was put through reverse transcription using random hexamers. Across 54 Vbeta and 13 Jbeta, immunoSEQ multiplex PCR amplified TCR beta CDR3. TCRdb independently ran MiXCR on the immunoSEQ multiplex PCR reads; one entry per CDR3 protein. The sample lists a few hundred thousand distinct CDR3 sequences; roughly 93% were seen once. The TCR was taken from a human donor with multiple sclerosis. The specimen sequenced was CD4+ T cells from PBMCs.

Here the CDR3 reads CASNRMGDIDEQYV. The CDR3 DNA is TGTGCCAGCAACCGAATGGGGGATATCGACGAGCAGTACGTC. The chain joins TRBV2 to TRBJ2-7; TRBD1 or TRBD2 may be the D gene (5 bases each). Trimming took 7 bases from V and 5 from J, leaving 18 bases between them. Germline CDR1 and CDR2: SNHLY and FYNNEI. The CDR3 length is 14 residues.